This T cell receptor (beta chain) was found in a study of blood T cell repertoires in COVID-19. At the level of the study: The United States, Italy and Spain supplied acute and convalescent COVID-19 samples. In each case, the material was cDNA or gDNA derived from T cells, B-cell-depleted T cells, or PBMCs.

In the original processing: The assay estimated nucleated cells by amplifying reference gene primers. Libraries were prepared by immunoSEQ multiplex PCR; TCRdb keeps only in-frame clonotypes and omits some of them. Clone size and V and J calls were adopted from that table, with D and trimming inferred from the DNA. The sample holds 25,000 to 35,000 clones, roughly four fifths seen once. CDR3 size: 13 residues. Germline V gene lookup returns CDR1 SEHNR and CDR2 FQNEAQ (reference sequence). V lost 5 bases, J lost 6 bases, and 4 bases stayed unmatched. The material sequenced was peripheral blood. The V and J genes are TRBV7-9 and TRBJ2-7, with 10 bases matching TRBD1. The clonotype comes from a woman of 80 years or more with acute or convalescent COVID-19. Here the CDR3 DNA reads TGTGCCAGCAGCGGCCGGGACAGGGGCGAGCAGTACTTC. Protein product: CASSGRDRGEQYF.